The clone carrying this T cell receptor beta chain was recorded a few times. What it binds is not known. Using a J-beta primer mix together with a sample-barcoded 5' primer, a second PCR was run for roughly 6 to 11 cycles. Each CDR3 protein is one row after TCRdb ran MiXCR on the 5' RACE reads. The sample lists approximately 800,000 distinct CDR3 sequences, 62% occurring once. The sample originates from a study of blood T cells in healthy people across ages. V lost 6 bases, J lost 4 bases, and 19 bases lay in between. CDR1 and CDR2 from the germline V gene are MNHEY and SMNVEV (reference sequence). CDR3 length equals 15 residues. Study-level points and caveats: It was not known whether donors were CMV positive (a possible confounder of expanded clonotype changes).

This sequence joins TRBV27 and TRBJ2-7; D ambiguous. The sequence derives from a man between 25 and 39 years old in good health. Material: blood. The CDR3 bases are TGTGCCAGCAGGTCCGGGCCCTCACCTGGGTACGAGCAGTACTTC. This gives the protein CASRSGPSPGYEQYF.